This passage covers 10 T cell receptor beta chains from one sample sequenced in a study of cytomegalovirus exposure and HLA in healthy donors. A multiplex PCR was run with 60 Vbeta primers and 13 Jbeta primers. The protocol was immunoSEQ multiplex PCR, while the TCRdb copy is restricted to in-frame clones and leaves out a portion. Here the sample spans 95,000 to 150,000 clones, more than 65% being singletons. Sequencing used PBMCs. The source of these receptors is a human donor in good health.

This clone showed up just once. The chain joins TRBV7-9 to TRBJ2-1, with 11 bases identical to TRBD2. The CDR3 runs to 18 residues. CDR1 is SEHNR, CDR2 FQNEAQ, per germline (reference sequence). Germline trimming cut 5 bases from V and 0 bases from J; bases unmatched to any gene: 9. The CDR3 DNA is TGTGCCAGCAGCCCACTAGCGGGAGAGGGGGTCTCCTACAATGAGCAGTTCTTC. Translating gives CASSPLAGEGVSYNEQFF.

The chain uses TRBV5-8 and TRBJ1-5, with D possibly TRBD1 on 5 matching bases. The CDR3 runs to 15 residues. The V gene lost 1 base and the J gene lost 1 base, with 9 bases spanning the gap. Germline loops: CDR1 SGHTS, CDR2 YDEGEE. The CDR3 DNA follows: TGTGCCAGCAGCTTGCACCGACAGAGCAATCAGCCCCAGCATTTT. Its translation is CASSLHRQSNQPQHF.

J is TRBJ1-6 and V is TRBV4-1, with D tentatively TRBD1 (6 bases). Germline CDR1 reads MGHRA; CDR2 reads YSYEKL. Trimming removed 2 bases from V and 8 bases from J, with 13 bases in between. This CDR3 is built from 15 residues. The chain's CDR3 is CASSQLRGWYSPLHF. CDR3 nucleotides: TGCGCCAGCAGCCAACTCAGGGGTTGGTATTCACCCCTCCACTTT.

This chain joins TRBV7-9 and TRBJ2-5, with D possibly TRBD2 on 5 matching bases. Trimming pared 4 bases from V and 2 bases from J, leaving 8 bases between. Per the germline V gene, CDR1 is SEHNR and CDR2 is FQNEAQ (reference sequence). The CDR3 extends over 13 amino acids. CDR3 loop: CASSSGLQETQYF. In DNA form, the CDR3 reads TGTGCCAGCAGCTCCGGACTTCAAGAGACCCAGTACTTC.

The chain is built from TRBV4-2 and TRBJ2-5; no firm D call. TRBJ2-7 matches the DNA end more closely, so the J call is doubtful. The germline V gene encodes CDR1 LGHNA and CDR2 YNFKEQ. The CDR3 consists of 12 residues. In DNA form, the CDR3 reads TGTGCCAGCAGCCAAGGGTCACGCGAGCAGTACTTC. As protein: CASSQGSREQYF.

This clone was detected once. The chain is built from TRBV2 and TRBJ2-2; 9 nucleotides line up with TRBD1. The junction had 10 bases not matched to a gene; V was cut back by 8 bases and J by 6 bases. The CDR3 has 15 amino acids. Germline V gene sequence: CDR1 SNHLY, CDR2 FYNNEI. The CDR3 DNA follows: TGTGCCAGCGGTCAAAGGACAGGGGCGGCCGGGGAGCTGTTTTTT. Encoded protein: CASGQRTGAAGELFF.

This chain links TRBV6-6 with TRBJ1-5; 7 bases are a match to TRBD1. Germline V gene lookup returns CDR1 MNHNY and CDR2 SVGAGI (reference sequence). Trimming removed 7 bases from V and 6 bases from J; junction bases left unmatched: 12. This CDR3 is 15 amino acids long. The CDR3: CASTGQLEGSQPQHF. The DNA of the CDR3 is TGTGCCAGCACGGGACAGCTGGAAGGGAGTCAGCCCCAGCATTTT.

J is TRBJ1-1 and V is TRBV2; D possibly corresponds to TRBD1 (6 bases). Trimming removed 4 bases at V and 2 bases at J, with 14 bases between. This CDR3 contains 15 residues. Per the germline V gene, CDR1 is SNHLY and CDR2 is FYNNEI. CDR3 sequence reads: CASSAHGGGNTEAFF. CDR3 sequence (DNA): TGTGCCAGCAGTGCCCATGGGGGGGGCAACACTGAAGCTTTCTTT.

V usage is TRBV9 and J usage is TRBJ2-5, with TRBD2 matching over 11 bases. The CDR3 is 16 residues long. Per the germline V gene, CDR1 is SGDLS and CDR2 is YYNGEE. V shed 3 bases and J 4 bases; nucleotides not matched to a gene: 8. The CDR3 nucleotides read TGTGCCAGCAGCGAATTTAGCGGGAGGGCCGGAGAGACCCAGTACTTC. This sequence encodes CASSEFSGRAGETQYF.

CDR3 sequence (DNA): TGTGCCACCAACTGGAGGGGGCGGAACTATGGCTACACCTTC. This encodes CATNWRGRNYGYTF. This chain connects TRBV6-4 to TRBJ1-2; 7 positions agree with TRBD1. The V and J ends lost 10 bases and 2 bases, in that order; junction bases with no gene match: 10. Germline V gene sequence: CDR1 MRHNA, CDR2 SNTAGT. There are 14 residues in the CDR3.